This note documents a single T cell receptor beta chain sequence. The data were taken from a study of CD8 T cells in Susac syndrome. The V gene's germline CDR1 is SGHRS and CDR2 YFSETQ. The CDR3 loop spans 15 amino acids. The germline V and J ends were trimmed by 4 bases and 2 bases, with 14 bases remaining between them. RNA, at about 0.45 to 1 ug, was reverse transcribed with random hexamers. TCRdb recomputed calls from the immunoSEQ multiplex PCR reads with MiXCR, one row per CDR3 protein. The table has about 140,000 distinct CDR3 sequences, 95% seen once. The sequence came from a human donor with Susac syndrome. The chain links TRBV5-1 to TRBJ2-3; no clear D gene. The specimen sequenced was CD4+ T cells from PBMCs. The CDR3 DNA reads TGCGCCAGCAGCGTGAGCCAAACTTTCACAGATACGCAGTATTTT. It specifies CASSVSQTFTDTQYF.